This passage covers 26 T cell receptor beta chains from one sample sequenced in a study of T cell responses to AZD1222 COVID-19 vaccine. Sequencing used immunoSEQ multiplex PCR; TCRdb keeps in-frame clones, though not all of them. The table shows 150,000 or so clones, with over 90% occurring only once. The specimen comprised peripheral blood, sampled on day 0 of AZD1222 vaccination. The source is an adult in good health.

V gene TRBV6-5 combines with J gene TRBJ1-1; no clear D gene. V was cut by 8 bases and J by 0 bases, with 13 bases left in between. Germline assignment: CDR1 MNHEY and CDR2 SVGAGI. The CDR3 covers 14 residues. DNA of the CDR3: TGTGCCAGCTCTAAACAGAGAATGAACACTGAAGCTTTCTTT. This encodes CASSKQRMNTEAFF.

The chain is built from TRBV9 and TRBJ2-1, with D perhaps TRBD1 or TRBD2 (5 bases each). The CDR3 extends over 15 amino acids. CDR1 is SGDLS and CDR2 is YYNGEE in the germline V gene. The V gene lost 3 bases and the J gene lost 5 bases, with 15 bases spanning the gap. In DNA form, the CDR3 reads TGTGCCAGCAGCGCTAGTAGTAGAGGGGACAATGAGCAGTTCTTC. Protein product: CASSASSRGDNEQFF.

The V call is TRBV10-3, the J call TRBJ1-5; maybe TRBD1 (6 bases). This CDR3 is 15 amino acids long. Germline CDR1 reads ENHRY; CDR2 reads SYGVKD. V lost 4 bases and J 4 bases, leaving 14 bases between the germline ends. CDR3 sequence (DNA): TGTGCCATCAGTGTGGGCGGGGGCCGGAATCAGCCCCAGCATTTT. It is translated as CAISVGGGRNQPQHF.

The gene calls are TRBV24-1 and TRBJ2-2; 10 nucleotides align to TRBD1. Per the germline V gene, CDR1 is KGHDR and CDR2 is SFDVKD. This CDR3 region has 17 residues. V lost 4 bases and J lost 0; bases outside the gene matches: 4. The CDR3 is CATSDPGQGANTGELFF. In DNA form, the CDR3 reads TGTGCCACCAGTGACCCAGGACAGGGGGCGAACACCGGGGAGCTGTTTTTT.

The rearrangement links TRBV27 to TRBJ2-1; D is unclear. Germline lookup yields CDR1 MNHEY and CDR2 SMNVEV (reference sequence). V lost 3 bases, J lost 3 bases, and 9 bases lay in between. This CDR3 comprises 14 residues. CDR3 loop: CASSFSLFYNEQFF. The CDR3 DNA sequence: TGTGCCAGCAGTTTCAGCCTTTTCTACAATGAGCAGTTCTTC.

The chain recombines TRBV5-1 with TRBJ2-7; 10 nucleotides align to TRBD1. CDR3 length equals 14 residues. V was pared by 3 bases and J by 6 bases, with 6 bases of the junction left unmatched. CDR1 and CDR2 from the germline V gene are SGHRS and YFSETQ. The CDR3 DNA reads as TGCGCCAGCAGCTCCGGGACAGGGGCACTCGAGCAGTACTTC. It encodes CASSSGTGALEQYF.

The genes are TRBV5-1 and TRBJ1-1; D is perhaps TRBD1 (5 bases). The CDR3 totals 15 residues. Trimming shortened V by 5 bases and J by 11 bases, and 25 bases separated the two germline ends. CDR1 and CDR2 (germline): SGHRS, YFSETQ. The CDR3, as DNA: TGCGCCAGCAGACGACAAGGATGGACGATTTGGGACGCTTTCTTT. The encoded protein is CASRRQGWTIWDAFF.

This clone was counted a single time. The rearrangement links TRBV10-1 to TRBJ2-7; D may be TRBD1 (6 bases). Trimming cost V 0 bases and J 5 bases, with 14 bases left between them. The germline V gene has CDR1 WNHNN and CDR2 SYGVQD (reference sequence). The length of the CDR3 is 15 residues. This chain's CDR3 is CASSESRVGHHEQYF. In nucleotides, the CDR3 is TGCGCCAGCAGTGAGTCGAGGGTGGGACACCACGAGCAGTACTTC.

The chain uses TRBV7-8 and TRBJ2-5; 10 positions agree with TRBD2. The germline V gene has CDR1 SGHVS and CDR2 FQNEAQ. With 5 bases clipped from V and 5 bases from J, the junction kept 11 bases outside the gene matches. The CDR3 spans 16 residues. This CDR3 is CASSDTLAGREETQYF. The CDR3 nucleotides read TGTGCCAGCAGCGACACACTAGCGGGACGGGAGGAGACCCAGTACTTC.

The rearrangement joins TRBV10-2 to TRBJ2-7, with D possibly matching TRBD2 (6 bases). In germline, CDR1 is WSHSY, CDR2 SAAADI. The CDR3 runs 16 residues. The V and J ends lost 2 bases and 0 bases respectively, with 14 bases between them. The CDR3 nucleotides are TGCGCCAGCAGTGAGACTGGGCTAGCGCTCTCCTACGAGCAGTACTTC. This translates into CASSETGLALSYEQYF.

This clone was seen only once. This chain connects TRBV27 to TRBJ1-1; 7 nucleotides line up with TRBD1. The CDR3 length is 14 residues. V dropped 6 bases and J dropped 3; count of bases not matched to a gene: 7. Per germline, CDR1 MNHEY and CDR2 SMNVEV (reference sequence). The DNA of the CDR3 is TGTGCCAGCAGATCGGGACAGACTTACACTGAAGCTTTCTTT. The encoded protein is CASRSGQTYTEAFF.

The V gene is TRBV24-1, the J gene TRBJ2-1; TRBD1 matches at 9 bases. Germline loops: CDR1 KGHDR, CDR2 SFDVKD. V shed 3 bases and J 4 bases; nucleotides not matched to a gene: 6. CDR3 length equals 16 residues. The CDR3 region is CATSDRPGTGYNEQFF. In nucleotides, the CDR3 is TGTGCCACCAGTGATCGCCCCGGGACAGGGTACAATGAGCAGTTCTTC.

The V call is TRBV18, the J call TRBJ2-7; D may be TRBD1 (6 bases). The germline V gene has CDR1 KGHSH and CDR2 LQKENI. The V gene lost 6 bases and the J gene lost 2 bases, with 14 bases spanning the gap. This CDR3 has 14 residues. The CDR3: CASSPQGSPYEQYF. CDR3 coding DNA: TGTGCCAGCTCGCCGCAGGGGTCTCCCTACGAGCAGTACTTC.

The V gene is TRBV5-1, the J gene TRBJ2-5, with TRBD1 identical over 12 bases. Germline values: CDR1 SGHRS, CDR2 YFSETQ. V shed 4 bases and J 4 bases; nucleotides not matched to a gene: 11. CDR3 size: 17 residues. The DNA of the CDR3 is TGCGCCAGCAGCCCACAATTCCGGGACAGGGGGCGAGAGACCCAGTACTTC. Residues: CASSPQFRDRGRETQYF.

The CDR3 nucleotides read TGCGCCAGCGGGGAGACAGGTGGGGGTGAAAAACTGTTTTTT. The encoded protein is CASGETGGGEKLFF. The chain employs TRBV5-1 and TRBJ1-4; D might be TRBD1 (6 bases). The germline V gene has CDR1 SGHRS and CDR2 YFSETQ. This CDR3 comprises 14 residues. With 7 bases removed from V and 7 bases from J, the gap between germline ends came to 17 bases.

This chain connects TRBV30 to TRBJ1-5; D not certain. V was shortened by 0 bases and J by 5 bases, with 8 bases between the two germline ends. This CDR3 is built from 13 residues. Looked up from germline, CDR1 is GTSNPN and CDR2 is SVGIG (reference sequence). The CDR3 loop is CAWSVGSYQPQHF. Here the CDR3 DNA reads TGTGCCTGGAGTGTAGGGAGTTATCAGCCCCAGCATTTT.

The chain employs TRBV12-3 or TRBV12-4 and TRBJ2-3; no clear D gene. V dropped 10 bases and J dropped 0 bases, with 8 bases sitting between them. The CDR3 runs to 12 residues. Here the CDR3 DNA reads TGTGCCACCCATCGGAGCACAGATACGCAGTATTTT. Translation: CATHRSTDTQYF.

V gene TRBV19 combines with J gene TRBJ2-2, with 9 bases that match TRBD2. Germline-derived CDR1 and CDR2 are LNHDA and SQIVND (reference sequence). The CDR3 is made up of 13 amino acids. V lost 9 bases to trimming and J lost 6 bases; unmatched junction nucleotides: 5. The CDR3 spells CASGTSWAGELFF. CDR3 DNA: TGTGCCAGCGGGACTAGCTGGGCCGGGGAGCTGTTTTTT.

This chain connects TRBV3-1 (or the pseudogene TRBV3-2) to TRBJ2-7; 10 positions agree with TRBD1. Looked up from germline, CDR1 is LGHDT and CDR2 is YNNKEL (reference sequence). This CDR3 region has 14 residues. Unmatched junction bases numbered 4, after V lost 6 bases and J lost 2 bases. The CDR3 is CASSWGQGTYEQYF. CDR3 DNA: TGTGCCAGCAGTTGGGGACAGGGGACCTACGAGCAGTACTTC.

V usage is TRBV30 and J usage is TRBJ2-7, with TRBD1 as a possible D gene (6 bases). V gave up 3 bases and J gave up 5 bases, with 17 bases separating them. The germline CDR1 and CDR2 sequences are GTSNPN and SVGIG (reference sequence). The CDR3 is 14 amino acids. DNA of the CDR3: TGTGCCTGGAGCGCTACAGGGCCCTTGGACGAGCAGTACTTC. Translated, it gives CAWSATGPLDEQYF.

The chain has TRBV28 and TRBJ2-7, with a possible D match to TRBD2 (6 bases). The CDR3 sequence is 14 residues long. Germline V lookup: CDR1 MDHEN, CDR2 SYDVKM. V lost 2 bases and J 6 bases, leaving 14 bases between the germline ends. The CDR3 DNA sequence: TGTGCCAGCAGTTTAATCGGGGTAGCGGTCGAGCAGTACTTC. Translating gives CASSLIGVAVEQYF. Together with reference TRBV28 and TRBJ2-7, the CDR3 gives the full variable domain: DVKVTQSSRYLVKRTGEKVFLECVQDMDHENMFWYRQDPGLGLRLIYFSYDVKMKEKGDIPEGYSVSREKKERFSLILESASTNQTSMYLCASSLIGVAVEQYFGPGTRLTVT.

V and J are TRBV3-1 (or the pseudogene TRBV3-2) and TRBJ2-1; no reliable D call. CDR3 size: 12 residues. V gave up 5 bases and J gave up 4 bases, with 6 bases separating them. Germline V lookup: CDR1 LGHDT, CDR2 YNNKEL (reference sequence). The CDR3 loop reads CASSVQYNEQFF. The DNA of the CDR3 is TGTGCCAGCAGCGTACAATACAATGAGCAGTTCTTC.

The V gene is TRBV13, the J gene TRBJ2-2; D may be TRBD1 or TRBD2 (5 bases each). The CDR3 contains 16 residues. Trimming took 4 bases from V and 2 from J, leaving 14 bases between them. Per the germline V gene, CDR1 is PRHDT and CDR2 is FYEKMQ (reference sequence). The CDR3 is CASSSGRQRNTGELFF. The CDR3 bases are TGTGCCAGCAGCTCAGGGAGACAGCGTAACACCGGGGAGCTGTTTTTT.

The chain is built from TRBV11-2 and TRBJ1-4, with 7 bases identical to TRBD1. V lost 3 bases to trimming and J lost 8 bases; unmatched junction nucleotides: 12. This CDR3 comprises 16 residues. CDR1 SGHAT and CDR2 FQNNGV come from the germline V gene. This chain's CDR3 is CASSFFGAGGQEKLFF. CDR3 nucleotides: TGTGCCAGCAGCTTCTTTGGGGCAGGGGGGCAAGAAAAACTGTTTTTT. Variable domain in full (rest from reference TRBV11-2 and TRBJ1-4): EAGVAQSPRYKIIEKRQSVAFWCNPISGHATLYWYQQILGQGPKLLIQFQNNGVVDDSQLPKDRFSAERLKGVDSTLKIQPAKLEDSAVYLCASSFFGAGGQEKLFFGSGTQLSVL.

This clone was seen a single time. The rearrangement joins TRBV11-2 to TRBJ2-7; D call uncertain. Germline-derived CDR1 and CDR2 are SGHAT and FQNNGV. The CDR3 length is 16 residues. Trimming took off 0 bases at V and 7 bases at J, with 19 bases between the two ends. CDR3 in amino acids: CASSLDFATPAWEQYF. The CDR3, as DNA: TGTGCCAGCAGCTTAGATTTTGCAACCCCAGCGTGGGAGCAGTACTTC.

The V and J genes are TRBV7-8 and TRBJ1-5; D gene uncertain. V shed 0 bases and J shed 4 bases, with 10 bases lying between them. The CDR3 contains 15 residues. Germline V CDR1 and CDR2: SGHVS, FQNEAQ. The CDR3 protein is CASSLARNTNQPQHF. The CDR3 DNA is TGTGCCAGCAGCTTAGCGCGTAACACGAATCAGCCCCAGCATTTT.